The 20 T cell receptor beta chains in this list originate from one sample, sequenced in a study of control samples from healthy donors and cancer patients. Sequenced by immunoSEQ multiplex PCR; TCRdb stores in-frame clones only, minus some. The table lists 90,000 to 100,000 clones, approximately 88% of them singletons. Sequencing was carried out using PBMCs. Receptors were obtained from a man in his 70s with lung cancer.

The chain links TRBV5-6 to TRBJ2-1; D is uncertain. From germline, CDR1 is SGHDT and CDR2 YYEEEE. V gave up 2 bases and J gave up 7 bases, with 7 bases separating them. This CDR3 is 12 amino acids long. CDR3 region: CASSFDGNEQFF. The DNA for the CDR3 is TGTGCCAGCAGCTTCGACGGGAATGAGCAGTTCTTC.

CDR3 in amino acids: CASSMTGGSVGYTF. Written as DNA, the CDR3 is TGTGCCAGCAGCATGACAGGGGGGTCGGTCGGCTACACCTTC. This chain joins TRBV5-6 and TRBJ1-2, with TRBD1 identical over 9 bases. The germline CDR1 and CDR2 sequences are SGHDT and YYEEEE. J lost 8 bases, V lost 4 bases, and 9 bases had no gene match. This CDR3 spans 14 amino acids.

V gene TRBV30 combines with J gene TRBJ1-1; D not certain. The V gene lost 5 bases and the J gene lost 5 bases, with 12 bases spanning the gap. Germline CDR1 reads GTSNPN; CDR2 reads SVGIG (reference sequence). The CDR3 covers 12 residues. CDR3 sequence (DNA): TGTGCCTGGGTGGTCCCCCGGACTGAAGCTTTCTTT. As protein: CAWVVPRTEAFF.

In this sample, this clone turned up once. The J gene is TRBJ2-7, the V gene TRBV5-5; TRBD2 agrees at 12 bases. The CDR3 has 15 residues. V shed 4 bases, J shed 7 bases, and the junction held 9 bases outside the gene matches. Germline V gene lookup returns CDR1 SGHKS and CDR2 YYEKEE (reference sequence). The CDR3 reads CASSTGLAGIWEQYF. Here the CDR3 DNA reads TGTGCCAGCAGCACCGGACTAGCGGGGATTTGGGAGCAGTACTTC. Combining the CDR3 with reference TRBV5-5 and TRBJ2-7 gives the whole variable domain DAGVTQSPTHLIKTRGQQVTLRCSPISGHKSVSWYQQVLGQGPQFIFQYYEKEERGRGNFPDRFSARQFPNYSSELNVNALLLGDSALYLCASSTGLAGIWEQYFGPGTRLTVT.

This clone was found a few times. The chain employs TRBV5-6 and TRBJ2-1; possibly TRBD2 for D (6 bases). This CDR3 spans 14 amino acids. The V end lost 4 bases, the J end lost 1 base, and 9 bases lay between the germline ends. Germline V gene data show CDR1 as SGHDT and CDR2 as YYEEEE. DNA for the CDR3: TGTGCCAGCAGCCCGGGACTGTCCTACAATGAGCAGTTCTTC. Protein: CASSPGLSYNEQFF. Drawing the rest from reference TRBV5-6 and TRBJ2-1, the complete variable domain is DAGVTQSPTHLIKTRGQQVTLRCSPKSGHDTVSWYQQALGQGPQFIFQYYEEEERQRGNFPDRFSGHQFPNYSSELNVNALLLGDSALYLCASSPGLSYNEQFFGPGTRLTVL.

This clone was recorded only once. The rearrangement uses TRBV6-5 and TRBJ1-2; TRBD1 matches 8 bases. The CDR3 sequence is 12 residues long. Trimming removed 6 bases from V and 3 bases from J; junction bases left unmatched: 0. Germline V gives CDR1 MNHEY, CDR2 SVGAGI. The CDR3 sequence: CASRQGDYGYTF. The CDR3 DNA reads as TGTGCCAGCAGACAGGGGGACTATGGCTACACCTTC.

CDR3 sequence: CASSPLAGSSYNEQFF. Here the CDR3 DNA reads TGTGCCAGCAGCCCACTAGCGGGGAGCTCCTACAATGAGCAGTTCTTC. This rearrangement joins TRBV11-3 to TRBJ2-1; TRBD2 aligns across 10 bases. The CDR3 spans 16 residues. The germline V gene encodes CDR1 SGHNT and CDR2 YENEEA. With 5 bases clipped from V and 0 bases from J, the junction kept 4 bases outside the gene matches. Combining the CDR3 with reference TRBV11-3 and TRBJ2-1 gives the whole variable domain EAGVVQSPRYKIIEKKQPVAFWCNPISGHNTLYWYLQNLGQGPELLIRYENEEAVDDSQLPKDRFSAERLKGVDSTLKIQPAELGDSAVYLCASSPLAGSSYNEQFFGPGTRLTVL.

The J gene is TRBJ2-5, the V gene TRBV15; D uncertain. This CDR3 comprises 13 residues. Germline values: CDR1 LNHNV, CDR2 YYDKDF (reference sequence). V gave up 4 bases and J gave up 5 bases, with 11 bases separating them. In nucleotides, the CDR3 is TGTGCCACCAGCATTCGAGCCCGTGAGACCCAGTACTTC. As protein: CATSIRARETQYF. The full variable domain, completed using reference TRBV15 and TRBJ2-5, is DAMVIQNPRYQVTQFGKPVTLSCSQTLNHNVMYWYQQKSSQAPKLLFHYYDKDFNNEADTPDNFQSRRPNTSFCFLDIRSPGLGDTAMYLCATSIRARETQYFGPGTRLLVL.

This rearrangement joins TRBV11-2 to TRBJ1-2, with 8 bases that match TRBD1. Trimming removed 7 bases from V and 7 bases from J; junction bases left unmatched: 11. Germline loops: CDR1 SGHAT, CDR2 FQNNGV. The CDR3 contains 14 residues. The CDR3 region is CASTAGRGLSGYTF. Here the CDR3 DNA reads TGTGCCAGCACCGCGGGCAGGGGGCTAAGTGGCTACACCTTC.

The rearrangement links TRBV29-1 to TRBJ1-3; D is ambiguous. In germline, CDR1 is SQVTM, CDR2 ANQGSEA. V was shortened by 6 bases and J by 1 base, with 7 bases between the two germline ends. The CDR3 is made up of 12 amino acids. The CDR3 region is CSVSQSGNTIYF. CDR3 sequence (DNA): TGCAGCGTAAGCCAGTCTGGAAACACCATATATTTT.

The J gene is TRBJ2-5, the V gene TRBV5-1; 9 bases map to TRBD2. The germline gives CDR1 SGHRS, CDR2 YFSETQ. The CDR3 is 16 amino acids. Losses at the gene ends were 0 bases for V and 5 bases for J; bases not matched to a gene: 8. CDR3 sequence (DNA): TGCGCCAGCAGCTTGGCCCGCGGGGGGGCCGGCGAGACCCAGTACTTC. Its protein product is CASSLARGGAGETQYF.

The V gene is TRBV27, the J gene TRBJ2-7; 7 bases map to TRBD1. After removal of 3 bases from V and 4 bases from J, the junction contained 9 bases not matched to a gene. This CDR3 is 15 amino acids long. Germline CDR1 and CDR2: MNHEY and SMNVEV (reference sequence). This chain's CDR3 is CASSFPTGHGYEQYF. The CDR3 coding sequence is TGTGCCAGCAGTTTCCCGACAGGGCACGGTTACGAGCAGTACTTC.

Only a few counts were recorded for this clone. The chain is built from TRBV27 and TRBJ1-1, with a possible D match to TRBD1 (5 bases). Germline V lookup: CDR1 MNHEY, CDR2 SMNVEV (reference sequence). The CDR3 consists of 15 residues. V was pared by 4 bases and J by 1 base, with 13 bases between. The CDR3 sequence is CASSSPGRRNTEAFF. CDR3 coding DNA: TGTGCCAGCAGTTCCCCGGGACGTCGGAACACTGAAGCTTTCTTT.

The rearrangement joins TRBV30 to TRBJ1-1; 7 bases are shared with TRBD1. The CDR3 extends over 19 amino acids. Trimming took 0 bases from V and 7 from J; bases not matched to a gene: 23. Looked up from germline, CDR1 is GTSNPN and CDR2 is SVGIG (reference sequence). For the CDR3, the DNA is TGTGCCTGGAGTGTATTAAACAGGGGTATTCTAAAGTTCCGGGATGAAGCTTTCTTT. This translates into CAWSVLNRGILKFRDEAFF.

This clone was observed once. V gene TRBV28 combines with J gene TRBJ2-3; TRBD1 might be the D (6 bases). The CDR3 covers 13 residues. V lost 2 bases and J lost 6, with 9 bases in between. The germline gives CDR1 MDHEN, CDR2 SYDVKM. The CDR3 DNA sequence: TGTGCCAGCAGTTTACCAGGGGTTGATACGCAGTATTTT. It is translated as CASSLPGVDTQYF.

V gene TRBV9 combines with J gene TRBJ2-3; TRBD2 matches at 10 bases. The CDR3 covers 17 residues. Trimming cost V 4 bases and J 2 bases; bases outside gene matches: 10. The germline V gene encodes CDR1 SGDLS and CDR2 YYNGEE. This CDR3 reads CASSQSGGTSATDTQYF. The DNA of the CDR3 is TGTGCCAGCAGCCAAAGTGGGGGGACTAGCGCCACAGATACGCAGTATTTT.

The genes are TRBV15 and TRBJ1-2, with D tentatively TRBD1 (5 bases). Between the trimmed V and J ends, which lost 5 bases and 8 bases, there was a span of 27 bases. The CDR3 runs to 17 residues. The germline V gene has CDR1 LNHNV and CDR2 YYDKDF (reference sequence). The CDR3 here is CATSQPWDGRTVPGYTF. Here the CDR3 DNA reads TGTGCCACCAGCCAACCCTGGGACGGCCGGACTGTCCCGGGCTACACCTTC.

V is TRBV5-1 and J is TRBJ2-3; tentatively, D is TRBD2 (6 bases). The V end lost 4 bases, the J end lost 2 bases, and 11 bases lay between the germline ends. Germline CDR1 reads SGHRS; CDR2 reads YFSETQ. This CDR3 has 14 amino acids. The CDR3: CASSAGPLTDTQYF. The DNA of the CDR3 is TGCGCCAGCAGCGCGGGACCACTCACAGATACGCAGTATTTT.

V usage is TRBV2 and J usage is TRBJ1-4; 7 positions agree with TRBD1. The germline V gene encodes CDR1 SNHLY and CDR2 FYNNEI. V was clipped by 5 bases and J by 7 bases; unmatched bases: 1. CDR3 length: 12 residues. CDR3 protein: CASSYRGEKLFF. Written as DNA, the CDR3 is TGTGCCAGCAGTTACAGGGGTGAAAAACTGTTTTTT.

This sequence joins TRBV4-2 and TRBJ1-2; no firm D call. The ends were cut back, 5 bases at V and 10 bases at J, with 20 bases in the middle. Germline lookup yields CDR1 LGHNA and CDR2 YNFKEQ. The CDR3 loop spans 14 amino acids. In DNA, the CDR3 is TGTGCCAGCAGCGACTTAGGCATAACCGATCACTACACCTTC. It is translated as CASSDLGITDHYTF.